This T cell receptor beta chain is from a study of blood T cell repertoires in COVID-19. The wider study: Italy, Spain and the United States were the sources of the convalescent and acute COVID-19 samples. The cDNA or gDNA used as material had been derived from T cells, B-cell-depleted T cells, or PBMCs.

Methods used by the authors: Using reference gene primer amplification, nucleated cell counts were estimated. Sequencing was performed with immunoSEQ multiplex PCR; in TCRdb, only in-frame clones are kept and a portion is missing. V and J calls and clone size are copied from that table; D and trimming were computed from the DNA. The repertoire holds under 350,000 clones, around 86% seen once, with 10% to 15% in the top ten. CDR1 SGDLS and CDR2 YYNGEE come from the germline V gene. CDR3 length equals 16 residues. Trimming removed 0 bases at V and 2 bases at J, with 13 bases between. The chain employs TRBV9 and TRBJ2-3, with D maybe TRBD1 (5 bases). The sequenced material came from peripheral blood. The sequence derives from a human donor in a cohort sampled during active COVID-19. The CDR3 loop reads CASSVGVGVNTDTQYF. The CDR3, as DNA: TGTGCCAGCAGCGTAGGGGTAGGGGTCAACACAGATACGCAGTATTTT. Full variable domain (rest looked up from reference TRBV9 and TRBJ2-3): DSGVTQTPKHLITATGQRVTLRCSPRSGDLSVYWYQQSLDQGLQFLIQYYNGEERAKGNILERFSAQQFPDLHSELNLSSLELGDSALYFCASSVGVGVNTDTQYFGPGTRLTVL.